The 17 T cell receptor beta chains given below trace back to one sample, sequenced in a study of blood T cell repertoires in COVID-19. The repertoire was sequenced with immunoSEQ multiplex PCR; TCRdb's copy has only in-frame clones and lacks some. The sample gives about 120,000 clones, 81% of which show up once; less than 11% is in the top ten. The sample comprised peripheral blood. All receptors derive from a human donor in a cohort sampled during active COVID-19.

The chain combines TRBV7-9 with TRBJ2-5; 8 bases align to TRBD1. Germline V lookup: CDR1 SEHNR, CDR2 FQNEAQ (reference sequence). The V and J ends lost 3 bases and 4 bases, in that order; junction bases with no gene match: 4. The CDR3 is made up of 14 amino acids. CDR3 sequence: CASSFRTGLETQYF. Written as DNA, the CDR3 is TGTGCCAGCAGCTTCCGGACAGGGCTAGAGACCCAGTACTTC.

This clone was observed a handful of times. J is TRBJ2-2 and V is TRBV5-6; the match to TRBD2 covers 9 bases. Per the germline V gene, CDR1 is SGHDT and CDR2 is YYEEEE. There are 15 residues in the CDR3. With 0 bases clipped from V and 13 bases from J, the junction kept 10 bases outside the gene matches. The CDR3 protein is CASSLGSSGGRALFF. The CDR3 bases are TGTGCCAGCAGCTTGGGGAGTAGTGGCGGGAGGGCGCTGTTTTTT.

The table lists this clone with many counts. The chain links TRBV7-9 to TRBJ1-1; the match to TRBD1 covers 10 bases. V shed 4 bases and J 5 bases; nucleotides not matched to a gene: 4. There are 14 residues in the CDR3. In germline, CDR1 is SEHNR, CDR2 FQNEAQ (reference sequence). CDR3 nucleotides: TGTGCCAGCAGCTCGGACAGGGGGGAGACTGAAGCTTTCTTT. It specifies CASSSDRGETEAFF.

The chain joins TRBV19 to TRBJ1-2; D might be TRBD1 (6 bases). This CDR3 region has 16 residues. Germline loops: CDR1 LNHDA, CDR2 SQIVND (reference sequence). V shed 3 bases and J shed 8 bases, with 22 bases lying between them. CDR3: CASSILGQSGRRGYTF. The CDR3 nucleotides read TGTGCCAGTAGTATCCTGGGACAAAGTGGGCGTAGAGGCTACACCTTC.

V usage is TRBV19 and J usage is TRBJ2-3; TRBD2 matches 9 bases. CDR1 is LNHDA and CDR2 is SQIVND in the germline V gene (reference sequence). Trimming took 6 bases from V and 0 from J; bases not matched to a gene: 1. The CDR3 contains 14 residues. DNA of the CDR3: TGTGCCAGTAGGACTAGCGGCAGCACAGATACGCAGTATTTT. Its translation is CASRTSGSTDTQYF.

The gene calls are TRBV12-3 or TRBV12-4 and TRBJ2-7; no reliable D call. Deletions cut 6 bases from V and 4 bases from J, with 10 bases between. The CDR3 extends over 12 amino acids. Written as DNA, the CDR3 is TGTGCCAGCAGCCCCCAGAGGTACGAGCAGTACTTC. This codes for CASSPQRYEQYF.

The chain carries TRBV5-1 and TRBJ1-4; 8 nucleotides agree with TRBD1. Trimming removed 4 bases from V and 7 bases from J; junction bases left unmatched: 9. The CDR3 spans 15 residues. CDR1 is SGHRS, CDR2 YFSETQ, per germline. DNA of the CDR3: TGCGCCAGCAGCCCGGGACAGGAAGGGGGTGAAAAACTGTTTTTT. This encodes CASSPGQEGGEKLFF. The full variable domain, completed using reference TRBV5-1 and TRBJ1-4, is KAGVTQTPRYLIKTRGQQVTLSCSPISGHRSVSWYQQTPGQGLQFLFEYFSETQRNKGNFPGRFSGRQFSNSRSEMNVSTLELGDSALYLCASSPGQEGGEKLFFGSGTQLSVL.

The chain employs TRBV7-8 and TRBJ2-5; D remains ambiguous. The length of the CDR3 is 15 residues. Germline V gene lookup returns CDR1 SGHVS and CDR2 FQNEAQ. V lost 0 bases and J 2 bases, leaving 10 bases between the germline ends. In DNA form, the CDR3 reads TGTGCCAGCAGCTTAGCCCCGACACCTCAAGAGACCCAGTACTTC. This sequence encodes CASSLAPTPQETQYF.

The chain links TRBV19 to TRBJ1-5; a possible D gene is TRBD1 (5 bases). CDR3 length: 14 amino acids. CDR1 and CDR2 (germline): LNHDA, SQIVND (reference sequence). Trimming removed 4 bases at V and 3 bases at J, with 10 bases between. The CDR3 DNA follows: TGTGCCAGTAGTAACACAGGTTCCAATCAGCCCCAGCATTTT. Its translation is CASSNTGSNQPQHF. The full variable domain, with the rest looked up from reference TRBV19 and TRBJ1-5, is DGGITQSPKYLFRKEGQNVTLSCEQNLNHDAMYWYRQDPGQGLRLIYYSQIVNDFQKGDIAEGYSVSREKKESFPLTVTSAQKNPTAFYLCASSNTGSNQPQHFGDGTRLSIL.

The chain has TRBV4-1 and TRBJ1-1; TRBD1 is a possible D gene (6 bases). This CDR3 spans 17 amino acids. V shed 5 bases and J shed 3 bases, with 22 bases lying between them. The germline gives CDR1 MGHRA, CDR2 YSYEKL. The CDR3 DNA is TGCGCCAGCAGCTCTCACGGGGGGCCTCGAACGGACACTGAAGCTTTCTTT. This codes for CASSSHGGPRTDTEAFF.

Only one count was recorded for this clone. This chain joins TRBV29-1 and TRBJ2-7; D is perhaps TRBD1 (6 bases). The CDR3 is made up of 11 amino acids. Germline V CDR1 and CDR2: SQVTM, ANQGSEA. V gave up 5 bases and J gave up 5 bases, with 10 bases separating them. This CDR3 reads CSVKTGNEQYF. The CDR3 nucleotides read TGCAGCGTTAAAACAGGGAACGAGCAGTACTTC.

V gene TRBV3-1 (or the pseudogene TRBV3-2) combines with J gene TRBJ2-3; TRBD2 matches at 15 bases. The CDR3 runs 17 residues. The V gene's germline CDR1 is LGHDT and CDR2 YNNKEL (reference sequence). Trimming removed 3 bases from V and 2 bases from J; junction bases left unmatched: 3. This CDR3 is CASSQRTSGGATDTQYF. DNA for the CDR3: TGTGCCAGCAGCCAGCGGACTAGCGGGGGGGCCACAGATACGCAGTATTTT.

This chain joins TRBV7-3 and TRBJ2-5; TRBD2 aligns across 7 bases. The V and J ends lost 5 bases and 2 bases, in that order; junction bases with no gene match: 2. Germline CDR1 is SGHTA and CDR2 is FQGTGA. The CDR3 has 13 amino acids. CDR3 DNA: TGTGCCAGCAGCCGGGGGGTGCAAGAGACCCAGTACTTC. It specifies CASSRGVQETQYF.

The chain is built from TRBV5-1 and TRBJ2-3; perhaps TRBD1 as D (5 bases). The CDR3 has 16 amino acids. The V and J ends lost 3 bases and 0 bases respectively, with 14 bases between them. The germline V gene has CDR1 SGHRS and CDR2 YFSETQ. The CDR3 coding sequence is TGCGCCAGCAGCTGGAGCCACAGGATTAGCACAGATACGCAGTATTTT. Translating it yields CASSWSHRISTDTQYF.

V and J are TRBV18 and TRBJ2-1; the match to TRBD1 covers 8 bases. J was trimmed by 10 bases and V by 3 bases; bases with no gene match: 11. The CDR3 has 15 residues. In germline, CDR1 is KGHSH, CDR2 LQKENI. The CDR3 spells CASSPGAQGAREQFF. DNA of the CDR3: TGTGCCAGCTCACCGGGAGCTCAGGGGGCACGAGAGCAGTTCTTC.

This chain connects TRBV7-9 to TRBJ2-7, with TRBD2 matching over 8 bases. This CDR3 has 18 amino acids. Per the germline V gene, CDR1 is SEHNR and CDR2 is FQNEAQ (reference sequence). Trimming took 0 bases from V and 3 from J; bases not matched to a gene: 13. In DNA form, the CDR3 reads TGTGCCAGCAGCTTAGCTCGATCAGCGGGAGATAGGGGCTACGAGCAGTACTTC. Its protein is CASSLARSAGDRGYEQYF.

The chain links TRBV6-2 or TRBV6-3 to TRBJ1-2, with TRBD1 matching 10 bases. Germline V gives CDR1 MNHEY, CDR2 SVGEGT. This CDR3 is 17 amino acids long. J gave up 1 base and V 2 bases, and 7 bases lay outside the gene matches. CDR3 region: CASSYVTGTGDNYGYTF. CDR3 bases: TGTGCCAGCAGTTACGTGACCGGGACAGGGGATAACTATGGCTACACCTTC.